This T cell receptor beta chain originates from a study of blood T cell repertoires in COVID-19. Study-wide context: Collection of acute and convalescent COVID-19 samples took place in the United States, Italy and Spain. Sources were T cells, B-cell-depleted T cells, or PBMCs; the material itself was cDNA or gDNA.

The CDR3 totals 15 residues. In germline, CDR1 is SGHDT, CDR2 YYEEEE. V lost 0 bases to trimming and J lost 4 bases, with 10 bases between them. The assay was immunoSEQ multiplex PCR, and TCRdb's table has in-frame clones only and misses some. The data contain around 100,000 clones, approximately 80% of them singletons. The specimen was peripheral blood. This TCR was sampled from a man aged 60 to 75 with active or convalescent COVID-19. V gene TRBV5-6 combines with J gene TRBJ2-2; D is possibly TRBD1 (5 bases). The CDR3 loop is CASSLGPQGTGELFF. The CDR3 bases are TGTGCCAGCAGCTTGGGACCTCAGGGCACCGGGGAGCTGTTTTTT.